The 26 T cell receptor beta chains below all came from one sample that was sequenced in a study of T cell responses to AZD1222 COVID-19 vaccine. Some clones are missing from TCRdb's copy, which holds only in-frame ones; the method was immunoSEQ multiplex PCR. The table records around 150,000 clones, around nine tenths of them present only once. Sequences were derived from peripheral blood, sampled 28 days after the second AZD1222 dose. The receptors were sampled from an adult who received the AZD1222 COVID-19 vaccine.

V is TRBV6-1 and J is TRBJ2-7; TRBD1 agrees at 9 bases. The CDR3 extends over 18 amino acids. Germline loops: CDR1 MNHNS, CDR2 SASEGT. The V segment lost 1 base and the J segment 1 base; nucleotides outside the gene matches: 11. The chain's CDR3 is CASSEEGTGFIGSYEQYF. The CDR3 nucleotides read TGTGCCAGCAGTGAAGAAGGGACAGGGTTTATAGGATCCTACGAGCAGTACTTC.

Comment on this clone: Other nucleotide sequences in the sample specify the same CDR3. The chain uses TRBV30 and TRBJ1-3; D gene uncertain. V dropped 4 bases and J dropped 4 bases, with 8 bases sitting between them. This CDR3 is built from 12 residues. Germline lookup yields CDR1 GTSNPN and CDR2 SVGIG (reference sequence). The CDR3 coding sequence is TGTGCCTGGACGCTGGGGGGAAACACCATATATTTT. Its protein is CAWTLGGNTIYF.

Notes on this clone: The identical CDR3 is also encoded by other nucleotide sequences in the sample. This chain connects TRBV19 to TRBJ2-1; TRBD2 is a possible D gene (6 bases). CDR1 is LNHDA and CDR2 is SQIVND in the germline V gene (reference sequence). CDR3 length equals 14 residues. Trimming left V 3 bases short and J 4 bases short, with 10 bases between. The CDR3 DNA reads TGTGCCAGTAGTATCGACGGGAGTTACAATGAGCAGTTCTTC. This gives the protein CASSIDGSYNEQFF.

The V and J genes are TRBV5-1 and TRBJ1-1; D is uncertain. V lost 2 bases, J lost 4 bases, and 12 bases lay in between. Germline V gene sequence: CDR1 SGHRS, CDR2 YFSETQ. The CDR3 contains 14 residues. The CDR3, as DNA: TGCGCCAGCAGCTTTGGGAGGTCCGGCACTGAAGCTTTCTTT. It specifies CASSFGRSGTEAFF.

The chain is built from TRBV15 and TRBJ1-4, with D unresolved. The CDR3 sequence is 13 residues long. The germline V gene has CDR1 LNHNV and CDR2 YYDKDF (reference sequence). Trimming left V 1 base short and J 5 bases short, with 5 bases between. The CDR3: CATSRANNEKLFF. CDR3 DNA: TGTGCCACCAGCAGAGCGAACAATGAAAAACTGTTTTTT.

The sample holds one count of this clone. CDR3 DNA sequence: TGTGCCAGCAGTGAAGGGACAGCGAGCTCTGGAAACACCATATATTTT. As protein: CASSEGTASSGNTIYF. The J gene is TRBJ1-3, the V gene TRBV6-1; a weak D match, TRBD1 (6 bases). The V end lost 1 base, the J end lost 0 bases, and 10 bases lay between the germline ends. This CDR3 spans 16 amino acids. Germline values: CDR1 MNHNS, CDR2 SASEGT.

V and J are TRBV29-1 and TRBJ1-1; D call uncertain. This CDR3 spans 13 amino acids. V was pared by 3 bases and J by 1 base, with 9 bases between. From germline, CDR1 is SQVTM and CDR2 ANQGSEA. CDR3 in amino acids: CSVEFLENTEAFF. DNA for the CDR3: TGCAGCGTTGAGTTTCTGGAGAACACTGAAGCTTTCTTT.

There are a few counts of this clone. The chain has TRBV19 and TRBJ2-3, with 7 bases identical to TRBD2. The germline V gene encodes CDR1 LNHDA and CDR2 SQIVND (reference sequence). This CDR3 has 17 amino acids. The V gene end was trimmed by 5 bases and the J gene end by 2 bases; junction bases not matched to a gene: 13. CDR3 DNA: TGTGCCAGTAGTCTGGATTGGGGCGGGAGCACCACAGATACGCAGTATTTT. This encodes CASSLDWGGSTTDTQYF.

V gene TRBV24-1 combines with J gene TRBJ1-1; no reliable D call. This CDR3 contains 15 residues. Germline V gene data show CDR1 as KGHDR and CDR2 as SFDVKD. The V and J ends lost 3 bases and 7 bases respectively, with 17 bases between them. The CDR3 loop reads CATSDPSRGPDEAFF. Here the CDR3 DNA reads TGTGCCACCAGTGATCCCTCCCGAGGCCCGGATGAAGCTTTCTTT.

The CDR3 sequence is CASSLEVETQYF. The CDR3 DNA follows: TGTGCCAGCAGCTTAGAGGTTGAGACCCAGTACTTC. The rearrangement uses TRBV7-9 and TRBJ2-5; D is uncertain. The germline V and J ends were trimmed by 1 base and 5 bases, with 5 bases remaining between them. This CDR3 is 12 amino acids long. Germline V gives CDR1 SEHNR, CDR2 FQNEAQ (reference sequence).

This chain uses TRBV27 with TRBJ2-2, with 13 bases aligning to TRBD2. V shed 5 bases and J 7 bases; nucleotides not matched to a gene: 4. Germline values: CDR1 MNHEY, CDR2 SMNVEV (reference sequence). The CDR3 contains 15 residues. The CDR3 bases are TGTGCCAGCAGTGCACTAGCGGGAGGGAACGGGGAGCTGTTTTTT. Its protein is CASSALAGGNGELFF.

The gene calls are TRBV6-5 and TRBJ1-6, with a tentative D call TRBD1 (6 bases). V was cut by 6 bases and J by 7 bases, with 16 bases left in between. CDR3 length: 15 residues. In germline, CDR1 is MNHEY, CDR2 SVGAGI. As DNA, the CDR3 is TGTGCCAGCAGGACGACCACAGGGTTCAATTCACCCCTCCACTTT. Translation: CASRTTTGFNSPLHF.

CDR3 loop: CASSPSNYGYTF. The CDR3 nucleotides are TGTGCCAGCAGTCCCAGTAACTATGGCTACACCTTC. This sequence joins TRBV6-5 and TRBJ1-2; D call uncertain. Germline V lookup: CDR1 MNHEY, CDR2 SVGAGI. This CDR3 region has 12 residues. Trimming took off 5 bases at V and 1 base at J, with 5 bases between the two ends.

The rearrangement links TRBV29-1 to TRBJ1-1; 7 bases are a match to TRBD1. Losses at the gene ends were 5 bases for V and 4 bases for J; bases not matched to a gene: 10. There are 14 residues in the CDR3. Germline assignment: CDR1 SQVTM and CDR2 ANQGSEA. The CDR3 loop is CSVQRGQGGTEAFF. The DNA for the CDR3 is TGCAGCGTTCAAAGGGGGCAGGGCGGCACTGAAGCTTTCTTT. Complete variable domain (other parts from reference TRBV29-1 and TRBJ1-1): SAVISQKPSRDICQRGTSLTIQCQVDSQVTMMFWYRQQPGQSLTLIATANQGSEATYESGFVIDKFPISRPNLTFSTLTVSNMSPEDSSIYLCSVQRGQGGTEAFFGQGTRLTVV.

The count of this clone is one. The V call is TRBV30, the J call TRBJ1-1; tentatively, D is TRBD1 (5 bases). The CDR3 is 12 residues long. V lost 4 bases to trimming and J lost 8 bases, with 14 bases between them. The germline gives CDR1 GTSNPN, CDR2 SVGIG (reference sequence). The CDR3 DNA is TGTGCCTGGATCACTCCCGGGACCGAAGCTTTCTTT. Protein sequence: CAWITPGTEAFF.

The chain uses TRBV19 and TRBJ2-7; possible D gene TRBD2, 6 bases. The CDR3 consists of 17 residues. CDR1 LNHDA and CDR2 SQIVND come from the germline V gene (reference sequence). The ends were cut back, 1 base at V and 1 base at J, with 17 bases in the middle. DNA of the CDR3: TGTGCCAGTAGTATAGCCGGAGGGAGCGGATCTTCCTACGAGCAGTACTTC. Translation gives CASSIAGGSGSSYEQYF.

This clone was seen only once. The J gene is TRBJ1-2, the V gene TRBV2; 9 bases map to TRBD1. Germline values: CDR1 SNHLY, CDR2 FYNNEI. This CDR3 is built from 13 residues. The V and J ends lost 6 bases and 8 bases, in that order; junction bases with no gene match: 7. CDR3: CASRGTGREGYTF. The CDR3 DNA reads as TGTGCCAGCAGGGGGACAGGGAGGGAGGGCTACACCTTC.

This clone occurred a few times. V is TRBV5-4 and J is TRBJ1-2; perhaps TRBD1 as D (6 bases). Germline values: CDR1 SGHNT, CDR2 YYREEE (reference sequence). V shed 7 bases and J shed 5 bases, with 18 bases lying between them. The CDR3 totals 14 residues. Here the CDR3 reads CASGKGGLQYGYTF. CDR3 DNA sequence: TGTGCCAGCGGGAAGGGGGGCCTCCAGTATGGCTACACCTTC.

This chain links TRBV7-9 with TRBJ2-1, with D possibly being TRBD2 (6 bases). Trimming shortened V by 2 bases and J by 4 bases, and 18 bases separated the two germline ends. CDR3 size: 17 residues. The germline V gene encodes CDR1 SEHNR and CDR2 FQNEAQ (reference sequence). The CDR3 DNA reads as TGTGCCAGCAGCTTATGGGCAGGGACGGGAGTTTACAATGAGCAGTTCTTC. This gives the protein CASSLWAGTGVYNEQFF. The full variable domain, rest sourced from reference TRBV7-9 and TRBJ2-1, is DTGVSQNPRHKITKRGQNVTFRCDPISEHNRLYWYRQTLGQGPEFLTYFQNEAQLEKSRLLSDRFSAERPKGSFSTLEIQRTEQGDSAMYLCASSLWAGTGVYNEQFFGPGTRLTVL.

This sequence joins TRBV5-1 and TRBJ1-5; tentative D call: TRBD1 (5 bases). The CDR3 runs to 14 residues. The germline CDR1 and CDR2 sequences are SGHRS and YFSETQ. Trimming removed 0 bases at V and 5 bases at J, with 9 bases between. CDR3 protein: CASSLGGAHQPQHF. The CDR3, as DNA: TGCGCCAGCAGCTTGGGAGGGGCACATCAGCCCCAGCATTTT.

The gene calls are TRBV19 and TRBJ1-1, with D possibly TRBD1 on 6 matching bases. The germline V gene encodes CDR1 LNHDA and CDR2 SQIVND (reference sequence). This CDR3 comprises 13 residues. Between the trimmed V and J ends, which lost 6 bases and 4 bases, there was a span of 12 bases. In DNA, the CDR3 is TGTGCCAGTAGCACTACAGGGAGCACTGAAGCTTTCTTT. It translates to CASSTTGSTEAFF.

CDR3 in amino acids: CSARGLDGYTF. DNA for the CDR3: TGCAGTGCTAGGGGGCTTGATGGCTACACCTTC. V gene TRBV20-1 combines with J gene TRBJ1-2; D might be TRBD1 (5 bases). The CDR3 sequence is 11 residues long. Trimming stripped 3 bases from V and 6 bases from J, with 8 bases between. Germline CDR1 reads DFQATT; CDR2 reads SNEGSKA (reference sequence).

V is TRBV14 and J is TRBJ2-7, with 9 positions matching TRBD2. J lost 7 bases, V lost 1 base, and 8 bases had no gene match. CDR3 size: 15 residues. Germline CDR1 reads SGHDN; CDR2 reads FVKESK. The CDR3 sequence: CASSQGTSAAGEQYF. As DNA, the CDR3 is TGTGCCAGCAGCCAAGGGACTAGCGCGGCAGGGGAGCAGTACTTC. Combining the CDR3 with reference TRBV14 and TRBJ2-7 gives the whole variable domain EAGVTQFPSHSVIEKGQTVTLRCDPISGHDNLYWYRRVMGKEIKFLLHFVKESKQDESGMPNNRFLAERTGGTYSTLKVQPAELEDSGVYFCASSQGTSAAGEQYFGPGTRLTVT.

The rearrangement joins TRBV24-1 to TRBJ2-1, with unresolved D. CDR1 is KGHDR and CDR2 is SFDVKD in the germline V gene. The V and J ends lost 5 bases and 5 bases respectively, with 6 bases between them. The length of the CDR3 is 12 residues. This CDR3 is CATSGSDNEQFF. In DNA, the CDR3 is TGTGCCACCAGTGGTTCGGACAATGAGCAGTTCTTC.

J is TRBJ1-2 and V is TRBV7-9, with D perhaps matching TRBD1 (6 bases). The CDR3 totals 13 residues. V lost 1 base, J lost 7 bases, and 10 bases lay in between. Germline assignment: CDR1 SEHNR and CDR2 FQNEAQ (reference sequence). The CDR3 here is CASSLGGGRGYTF. Here the CDR3 DNA reads TGTGCCAGCAGCTTAGGGGGGGGCCGTGGCTACACCTTC.

The chain carries TRBV5-8 and TRBJ2-1; a weak D match, TRBD1 (6 bases). This CDR3 is 14 amino acids long. V lost 4 bases to trimming and J lost 5 bases, with 13 bases between them. Germline V gene lookup returns CDR1 SGHTS and CDR2 YDEGEE. This CDR3 reads CASSVRDNDNEQFF. As DNA, the CDR3 is TGTGCCAGCAGCGTCCGGGACAACGACAATGAGCAGTTCTTC.